These 28 T cell receptor beta chains share one sample of origin, sequenced in a study of cytomegalovirus exposure and HLA in healthy donors. PCR amplification relied on 60 Vbeta primers (plus 13 Jbeta primers). Clones were read by immunoSEQ multiplex PCR, and TCRdb kept only the in-frame ones, dropping some. The listing records about 77,000 clones. Material: PBMCs. The receptors come from a man in his forties or fifties in good health and CMV-seropositive.

The V gene is TRBV25-1, the J gene TRBJ1-4; tentatively, D is TRBD1 (6 bases). Per the germline V gene, CDR1 is MGHDK and CDR2 is SYGVNS. V lost 6 bases and J 8 bases, leaving 16 bases between the germline ends. This CDR3 contains 14 residues. The CDR3 DNA reads as TGTGCCAGCAGACACCCAGGGGCGGAGGAAAAACTGTTTTTT. It codes for CASRHPGAEEKLFF. The full variable domain, rest sourced from reference TRBV25-1 and TRBJ1-4, is EADIYQTPRYLVIGTGKKITLECSQTMGHDKMYWYQQDPGMELHLIHYSYGVNSTEKGDLSSESTVSRIRTEHFPLTLESARPSHTSQYLCASRHPGAEEKLFFGSGTQLSVL.

The chain employs TRBV6-5 and TRBJ1-1, with D hard to call. The CDR3 is 15 residues long. In germline, CDR1 is MNHEY, CDR2 SVGAGI. Between the trimmed V and J ends, which lost 5 bases and 3 bases, there was a span of 16 bases. CDR3 loop: CASSLREGIDTEAFF. The CDR3 nucleotides are TGTGCCAGCAGTCTACGGGAAGGGATTGACACTGAAGCTTTCTTT.

The chain couples TRBV12-5 to TRBJ2-6; D not resolved. Per germline, CDR1 LGHNT and CDR2 FRNRAP. The CDR3 contains 14 residues. V was pared by 10 bases and J by 0 bases, with 10 bases between. The CDR3 sequence: CATAVSSGANVLTF. The CDR3 nucleotides are TGTGCTACTGCAGTCAGCTCTGGGGCCAACGTCCTGACTTTC.

V is TRBV19 and J is TRBJ1-6; D gene uncertain. V dropped 0 bases and J dropped 7 bases, with 7 bases sitting between them. Per the germline V gene, CDR1 is LNHDA and CDR2 is SQIVND (reference sequence). This CDR3 spans 14 amino acids. The CDR3 DNA reads as TGTGCCAGTAGTATAGAGGGGAGCAATTCACCCCTCCACTTT. It codes for CASSIEGSNSPLHF. Together with reference TRBV19 and TRBJ1-6, the CDR3 gives the full variable domain: DGGITQSPKYLFRKEGQNVTLSCEQNLNHDAMYWYRQDPGQGLRLIYYSQIVNDFQKGDIAEGYSVSREKKESFPLTVTSAQKNPTAFYLCASSIEGSNSPLHFGNGTRLTVT.

The chain joins TRBV11-2 to TRBJ2-7; 7 bases are a match to TRBD1. Germline V gene data show CDR1 as SGHAT and CDR2 as FQNNGV. This CDR3 is 15 amino acids long. Trimming at V came to 6 bases and at J to 5 bases, leaving 13 bases not matched to a gene. CDR3 region: CASRVQDRVFDEQYF. CDR3 nucleotide sequence: TGTGCCAGCAGGGTTCAAGACAGGGTTTTCGACGAGCAGTACTTC.

The rearrangement links TRBV28 to TRBJ2-1, with a weak D call TRBD1 (5 bases). The CDR3 runs to 16 residues. Trimming left V 7 bases short and J 0 bases short, with 16 bases between. Germline values: CDR1 MDHEN, CDR2 SYDVKM. This chain's CDR3 is CASKTTGDSSYNEQFF. For the CDR3, the DNA is TGTGCCAGCAAAACTACAGGCGATAGCTCCTACAATGAGCAGTTCTTC.

V and J are TRBV6-5 and TRBJ2-1; 11 bases line up with TRBD2. The CDR3 length is 15 residues. Germline lookup yields CDR1 MNHEY and CDR2 SVGAGI. V trimming: 6 bases; J trimming: 9 bases; junction bases outside the gene matches: 10. CDR3 region: CASSLLAGGPSEQFF. CDR3 nucleotides: TGTGCCAGCAGCCTCTTAGCGGGGGGGCCGAGTGAGCAGTTCTTC.

The DNA of the CDR3 is TGTGCCAGCAGTCCTACCGGGACAGGGGGCGAGCAGTACTTC. It is translated as CASSPTGTGGEQYF. This sequence joins TRBV28 and TRBJ2-7; 11 positions agree with TRBD1. The CDR3 is 14 residues long. V gave up 5 bases and J gave up 6 bases; unmatched junction bases: 6. Germline CDR1 and CDR2: MDHEN and SYDVKM.

The chain links TRBV6-1 to TRBJ2-1, with D possibly being TRBD1 (6 bases). CDR1 is MNHNS, CDR2 SASEGT, per germline. The CDR3 has 14 residues. Trimming took 3 bases from V and 9 from J, leaving 15 bases between them. CDR3 sequence: CASSDRQVWGEQFF. CDR3 in DNA: TGTGCCAGCAGTGACCGACAGGTTTGGGGTGAGCAGTTCTTC.

The CDR3 here is CASTLTGGQNTEAFF. In nucleotides, the CDR3 is TGTGCCAGCACCTTAACAGGGGGACAGAACACTGAAGCTTTCTTT. This sequence joins TRBV6-5 and TRBJ1-1; TRBD1 agrees at 8 bases. Germline CDR1 MNHEY, CDR2 SVGAGI. Trimming took 7 bases from V and 1 from J; bases not matched to a gene: 8. CDR3 length equals 15 residues.

The rearrangement joins TRBV6-1 to TRBJ1-4; D perhaps matches TRBD1 (5 bases). The germline V gene has CDR1 MNHNS and CDR2 SASEGT. The CDR3 is made up of 15 amino acids. V was shortened by 5 bases and J by 7 bases, with 17 bases between the two germline ends. The CDR3 region has the DNA TGTGCCAGCAGTCCAAGGGGACTGGGGAGTGAAAAACTGTTTTTT. Translated: CASSPRGLGSEKLFF.

The gene calls are TRBV7-9 and TRBJ1-5; no clear D. The V gene lost 6 bases and the J gene lost 9 bases, with 12 bases spanning the gap. This CDR3 is 12 amino acids long. Looked up from germline, CDR1 is SEHNR and CDR2 is FQNEAQ (reference sequence). For the CDR3, the DNA is TGTGCCAGCAGTTCCTATAATGGGCCCCAGCATTTT. This translates into CASSSYNGPQHF.

The chain is built from TRBV6-1 and TRBJ2-7, with TRBD1 matching over 7 bases. V gave up 5 bases and J gave up 4 bases; unmatched junction bases: 11. CDR3 length: 15 residues. The germline gives CDR1 MNHNS, CDR2 SASEGT. DNA for the CDR3: TGTGCCAGCAGTTCGACAGGGCTTGGGCATTACGAGCAGTACGTC. This gives the protein CASSSTGLGHYEQYV.

The V gene is TRBV2, the J gene TRBJ2-7, with 9 bases fitting TRBD2. The CDR3 has 15 amino acids. Germline V gene lookup returns CDR1 SNHLY and CDR2 FYNNEI. The V gene end was trimmed by 8 bases and the J gene end by 2 bases; junction bases not matched to a gene: 10. The CDR3 spells CASRTPSGNPYEQYF. The CDR3 nucleotides are TGTGCCAGCCGAACCCCTAGCGGGAACCCCTACGAGCAGTACTTC.

The rearrangement links TRBV30 to TRBJ1-1, with TRBD1 matching 8 bases. Looked up from germline, CDR1 is GTSNPN and CDR2 is SVGIG (reference sequence). This CDR3 has 16 residues. The V gene end was trimmed by 0 bases and the J gene end by 3 bases; junction bases not matched to a gene: 9. The CDR3 is CAWSVSRGLRDTEAFF. DNA of the CDR3: TGTGCCTGGAGTGTCAGCAGGGGGCTGAGGGACACTGAAGCTTTCTTT.

Concerning this clone: The junction departs from germline at one end; a sequencing error may be responsible. This chain links TRBV4-1 with TRBJ2-3, with 7 positions matching TRBD1. Germline V gene data show CDR1 as MGHRA and CDR2 as YSYEKL. This CDR3 has 13 residues. DNA of the CDR3: TGCGCCAGCAGCCAAGTCGTGTTCGACAGGGAAAGTTTT. This translates into CASSQVVFDRESF.

The chain couples TRBV5-6 to TRBJ1-4, with D perhaps TRBD1 (5 bases). Germline CDR1 SGHDT, CDR2 YYEEEE. Between the trimmed V and J ends, which lost 4 bases and 4 bases, there was a span of 14 bases. This CDR3 has 15 amino acids. The chain's CDR3 is CASSPLGGLNEKLFF. Here the CDR3 DNA reads TGTGCCAGCAGCCCTCTGGGGGGACTTAATGAAAAACTGTTTTTT.

This chain links TRBV5-1 with TRBJ2-3; 8 bases match TRBD2. Germline V gives CDR1 SGHRS, CDR2 YFSETQ. The CDR3 runs to 14 residues. The junction had 5 bases not matched to a gene; V was cut back by 2 bases and J by 6 bases. The CDR3 DNA is TGCGCCAGCAGCTTAGCGGGAGTGTGGGATACGCAGTATTTT. Its protein product is CASSLAGVWDTQYF.

J is TRBJ2-5 and V is TRBV7-9; 7 bases are shared with TRBD2. Judging by the DNA end, TRBJ2-7 fits better; the J call may be wrong. Per germline, CDR1 SEHNR and CDR2 FQNEAQ (reference sequence). The CDR3 is made up of 12 amino acids. Here the CDR3 reads CASSLGRGEQYF. Here the CDR3 DNA reads TGTGCCAGCAGTTTGGGGAGGGGCGAGCAGTACTTC.

The DNA for the CDR3 is TGTGCCAGCAGTGTTAAGGGGACAGAGAACACTGAAGCTTTCTTT. It specifies CASSVKGTENTEAFF. The chain couples TRBV6-1 to TRBJ1-1; 7 bases match TRBD1. V dropped 4 bases and J dropped 1; count of bases not matched to a gene: 6. Germline CDR1 and CDR2: MNHNS and SASEGT. The CDR3 is made up of 15 amino acids.

The rearrangement links TRBV27 to TRBJ2-7, with D uncertain. Germline values: CDR1 MNHEY, CDR2 SMNVEV (reference sequence). This CDR3 contains 12 residues. The ends were cut back, 5 bases at V and 7 bases at J, with 12 bases in the middle. The CDR3 loop reads CASSPDWREQYF. The CDR3 DNA follows: TGTGCCAGCAGTCCCGACTGGCGGGAGCAGTACTTC.

The chain joins TRBV7-9 to TRBJ1-2; D unclear. This CDR3 spans 15 amino acids. The germline V gene has CDR1 SEHNR and CDR2 FQNEAQ (reference sequence). Trimming cost V 2 bases and J 1 base, with 11 bases left between them. The CDR3 region has the DNA TGTGCCAGCAGCTTACCCCAGGAACTTAACTATGGCTACACCTTC. This codes for CASSLPQELNYGYTF.

This chain connects TRBV9 to TRBJ1-3; no reliable D call. Germline assignment: CDR1 SGDLS and CDR2 YYNGEE. The CDR3 is 16 amino acids. Trimming stripped 0 bases from V and 1 base from J, with 11 bases between. DNA for the CDR3: TGTGCCAGCAGCGTAGGGTCGGTCTGGTCTGGAAACACCATATATTTT. This gives the protein CASSVGSVWSGNTIYF.

V gene TRBV5-1 combines with J gene TRBJ1-1; TRBD1 agrees at 12 bases. The J segment lost 5 bases and the V segment lost 1 base, leaving 12 bases of the junction unmatched. This CDR3 has 18 amino acids. The V gene's germline CDR1 is SGHRS and CDR2 YFSETQ. The DNA of the CDR3 is TGCGCCAGCAGCTTGAACCCCCTGGGGACAGGGGGCGGGACTGAAGCTTTCTTT. Its translation is CASSLNPLGTGGGTEAFF.

The chain is built from TRBV27 and TRBJ2-7; 7 bases are a match to TRBD2. Germline V lookup: CDR1 MNHEY, CDR2 SMNVEV (reference sequence). V lost 8 bases and J lost 3; bases outside the gene matches: 10. The CDR3 is made up of 14 amino acids. CDR3 in amino acids: CASRRASGRYEQYF. CDR3 coding DNA: TGTGCCAGCCGGCGGGCTAGCGGACGCTACGAGCAGTACTTC.

The V gene is TRBV30, the J gene TRBJ1-6; 8 bases fit TRBD1. This CDR3 spans 16 amino acids. V was clipped by 2 bases and J by 7 bases; unmatched bases: 10. Germline CDR1 is GTSNPN and CDR2 is SVGIG (reference sequence). For the CDR3, the DNA is TGTGCCTGGAGTCCGTCGGGGGACAGGCCAAATTCACCCCTCCACTTT. Translation: CAWSPSGDRPNSPLHF. The full variable domain, with the rest looked up from reference TRBV30 and TRBJ1-6, is SQTIHQWPATLVQPVGSPLSLECTVEGTSNPNLYWYRQAAGRGLQLLFYSVGIGQISSEVPQNLSASRPQDRQFILSSKKLLLSDSGFYLCAWSPSGDRPNSPLHFGNGTRLTVT.

J is TRBJ2-5 and V is TRBV6-1; D may be TRBD1 (6 bases). Deletions cut 6 bases from V and 1 base from J, with 12 bases between. This CDR3 has 14 residues. Germline lookup yields CDR1 MNHNS and CDR2 SASEGT. The CDR3 sequence: CASSDVGAQETQYF. CDR3 nucleotide sequence: TGTGCCAGCAGCGATGTGGGGGCCCAAGAGACCCAGTACTTC.

This chain links TRBV6-5 with TRBJ2-5, with 13 bases aligning to TRBD2. The CDR3 is 15 residues long. CDR1 and CDR2 (germline): MNHEY, SVGAGI. J gave up 5 bases and V 6 bases, and 6 bases lay outside the gene matches. The CDR3 here is CASRRALAGGETQYF. CDR3 nucleotide sequence: TGTGCCAGCAGACGGGCACTAGCGGGAGGGGAGACCCAGTACTTC.